One TCR beta chain is described in this entry. Antigen specificity is unknown. Newly diagnosed hyperthyroidism, duration under 2 months, in patients aged 18 to 65. V dropped 4 bases and J dropped 4; count of bases not matched to a gene: 10. This CDR3 contains 16 residues. CDR1 PRHDT and CDR2 FYEKMQ come from the germline V gene (reference sequence). The source of the sample is a study of T cells in Graves' hyperthyroidism and ophthalmopathy. Study details: Peripheral blood was obtained at initial diagnosis, preceding any treatment. Findings of the study overall: Ophthalmopathy got predicted by the model a median roughly 6.4 months before its onset. Using 13 V-J features, a model discriminated ophthalmopathy from stable hyperthyroidism.

Researchers took RNA transcripts and amplified the TCR beta CDR3 regions from them. Carried out on the TCR CDR3, a first-round RT-PCR used the HTBI primer set. TCRdb analysed the multiplex PCR reads with MiXCR anew, one entry per CDR3 protein. The table lists hundreds of thousands of distinct CDR3 sequences, roughly 15% of them singletons. The sequenced sample was blood. This receptor was identified in a young woman with Graves' hyperthyroidism. The V and J genes are TRBV13 and TRBJ2-4; 7 nucleotides agree with TRBD1. DNA of the CDR3: TGTGCCAGCAGCTCGCCCCCCGGGACAGATAAAAACATTCAGTACTTC. This translates into CASSSPPGTDKNIQYF. Variable domain in full (rest from reference TRBV13 and TRBJ2-4): AAGVIQSPRHLIKEKRETATLKCYPIPRHDTVYWYQQGPGQDPQFLISFYEKMQSDKGSIPDRFSAQQFSDYHSELNMSSLELGDSALYFCASSSPPGTDKNIQYFGAGTRLSVL.